This T cell receptor beta chain was identified during a study of blood T cell repertoires in COVID-19. Here immunoSEQ multiplex PCR was the method, and the copy in TCRdb shows in-frame clones only, minus some. This sample yields roughly 280,000 clones, of which roughly 90% are seen a single time; around 2.9% belongs to the top ten. Cohort assignment relied on participant-reported clinical history. Resolution of symptoms, clearance, or two negative PCRs was present in recovered Cohort 3 donors. Germline trimming cut 5 bases from V and 3 bases from J; bases unmatched to any gene: 15. Germline V gives CDR1 SGHAT, CDR2 FQNNGV. The CDR3 consists of 17 residues.

The source of this sequence is a woman between 45 and 65 years old who had recovered from COVID-19. This chain links TRBV11-2 with TRBJ1-1; 7 nucleotides match TRBD1. Sequencing was carried out using PBMCs or T cells enriched from blood (not recorded which). This chain's CDR3 is CASSLIPGRDRHTEAFF. CDR3 in DNA: TGTGCCAGCAGCCTCATCCCGGGGCGGGACAGACACACTGAAGCTTTCTTT. The full variable domain, completed using reference TRBV11-2 and TRBJ1-1, is EAGVAQSPRYKIIEKRQSVAFWCNPISGHATLYWYQQILGQGPKLLIQFQNNGVVDDSQLPKDRFSAERLKGVDSTLKIQPAKLEDSAVYLCASSLIPGRDRHTEAFFGQGTRLTVV.